This is a list of T cell receptor beta chains from one sample in a study of human T cells and chemical hapten exposure. MiXCR was run by TCRdb on the RACE reads, yielding one entry per CDR3 protein. This sample has more than 70,000 distinct CDR3 sequences, with approximately 10% found just once. Here the sequenced sample was whole blood, taken in connection with sensitization to the hapten diphenylcyclopropenone (DPC). The receptors originated from a woman younger than 45 with alopecia areata. Some clones in this sample may be carry-over from other donors' samples. Both conserved end residues are part of each CDR3. The order of the fields is clone size, J gene, D gene, V gene, CDR3 DNA, CDR3 protein. A D gene is named only where the DNA matches it firmly. The size of a clone is reported for some rows only, either as once, few or many, or as a class for expanded clones.

size: few
J: TRBJ2-5
D: TRBD2
V: TRBV5-1
DNA: TGCGCCAGCAGCCCGGGACTAGCCGTTTCCCAAGAGACCCAGTACTTC
CDR3: CASSPGLAVSQETQYF

size: many
J: TRBJ2-7
D: NA
V: TRBV5-4
DNA: TGTGCCAGCAGCTTTGAGGATTCAGCCCGGTTCTACGAGCAGTACTTC
CDR3: CASSFEDSARFYEQYF

size: once
J: TRBJ2-2
D: NA
V: TRBV30
DNA: TGTGCCTGGAGTGTACGGGCCTCCAAGGGGGAGCTGTTTTTT
CDR3: CAWSVRASKGELFF

size: many
J: TRBJ1-1
D: NA
V: TRBV7-2
DNA: TGTGCCAGCAGCCCACACAGGGCGGCTGAAGCTTTCTTT
CDR3: CASSPHRAAEAFF

size: many
J: TRBJ2-5
D: TRBD2
V: TRBV7-2
DNA: TGTGCCAGCAGCTTATGGTTGTCGGGAGGAGAGACCCAGTACTTC
CDR3: CASSLWLSGGETQYF

size: few
J: TRBJ2-2
D: NA
V: TRBV20-1
DNA: TGCAGTGCTAGATGGTCCACCGGGGAGCTGTTTTTT
CDR3: CSARWSTGELFF

size: NA
J: TRBJ1-1
D: TRBD1
V: TRBV12-3/TRBV12-4
DNA: TGTGCCAGCAGTCCCCGTAGGGGACAGGGGAGGACTGAAGCTTTCTTT
CDR3: CASSPRRGQGRTEAFF

size: NA
J: TRBJ2-2
D: NA
V: TRBV10-3
DNA: TGTGCCATAAGAATACAAGTTGGTTCGGGCACCGGGGAGCTGTTTTTT
CDR3: CAIRIQVGSGTGELFF

size: many
J: TRBJ2-5
D: TRBD1
V: TRBV11-3
DNA: TGTGCCAGCAGCCAAAGACAGGGTGAGACCCAGTACTTC
CDR3: CASSQRQGETQYF

size: NA
J: TRBJ1-1
D: TRBD1
V: TRBV7-6
DNA: TGTGCCAGCAGCTTAGAGACAGGGTTTACTGAAGCTTTCTTT
CDR3: CASSLETGFTEAFF

size: few
J: TRBJ2-1
D: NA
V: TRBV7-9
DNA: TGTGCCAGCAGCTTAACTAACAGTCATGAGCAGTTCTTC
CDR3: CASSLTNSHEQFF

size: many
J: TRBJ1-2
D: NA
V: TRBV18
DNA: TGTGCCAGCTCACCCCGGATGACAGATCTCTACACCTTC
CDR3: CASSPRMTDLYTF